The text below deals with one TCR beta chain. The V gene end was trimmed by 2 bases and the J gene end by 4 bases; junction bases not matched to a gene: 4. Looked up from germline, CDR1 is SGHTA and CDR2 is FQGTGA. This CDR3 has 15 amino acids. The method was immunoSEQ multiplex PCR; TCRdb's version includes in-frame clones alone and lacks a portion of them. This table has more than 20,000 clones, around 85% appearing once. These data come from a study of OX40 agonist ivuxolimab in advanced cancers. This sequence originates from an adult with an advanced solid tumor such as melanoma, head and neck, liver or kidney cancer. V usage is TRBV7-3 and J usage is TRBJ1-5; TRBD1 matches 8 bases. Material: CD4+ or CD8+ T cells sorted from blood, obtained in a trial of the OX40 agonist ivuxolimab. CDR3 sequence reads: CASSLEQGANQPQHF. In DNA, the CDR3 is TGTGCCAGCAGCTTAGAGCAGGGGGCTAATCAGCCCCAGCATTTT.